This TCR beta chain was profiled in a study of technical replicates of blood from several donors. Sequencing was performed with immunoSEQ multiplex PCR; in TCRdb, only in-frame clones are kept and a portion is missing. The sample carries about 100,000 clones, 90% to 95% recorded once. The CDR3 runs to 14 residues. Germline values: CDR1 MNHEY, CDR2 SMNVEV (reference sequence). Between the trimmed V and J ends, which lost 0 bases and 6 bases, there was a span of 8 bases. The source of this sequence is a human donor in good health. The sample comprised T cells isolated from PBMCs. The chain carries TRBV27 and TRBJ2-2; D is unresolved. CDR3: CASSLSTASGELFF. Here the CDR3 DNA reads TGTGCCAGCAGTTTATCCACCGCGTCCGGGGAGCTGTTTTTT.